These 18 T cell receptor beta chains share one sample of origin, sequenced in a study of CD8+CD57+ T cells in acquired aplastic anemia. Genomic DNA served as template for TCR beta VDJ and CDR3 profiling. TCRdb recomputed calls from the reads with MiXCR, one row per CDR3 protein. The sample lists hundreds of thousands of distinct CDR3 sequences; more than 25% were seen once. Sequencing was done on patients that had shown CD8+CD57+ cell expansion by flow cytometry. Source material: sorted CD4+, CD8+, or CD8+CD57+ T cells (not recorded which) from PBMCs. These receptor sequences come from a human donor with aplastic anemia.

This clonotype was counted between two and nine times. The rearrangement links TRBV20-1 to TRBJ2-5; TRBD2 agrees at 11 bases. J gave up 5 bases and V 5 bases, and 10 bases lay outside the gene matches. The CDR3 has 15 residues. Germline V gene sequence: CDR1 DFQATT, CDR2 SNEGSKA (reference sequence). The CDR3 region is CSASSRLAGKETQYF. The CDR3 DNA reads TGCAGTGCTTCTTCACGACTAGCGGGAAAGGAGACCCAGTACTTC.

About this clonotype itself: It may be a read error: a sequence one base away is much more abundant. The J gene is TRBJ1-5, the V gene TRBV12-3 or TRBV12-4; 8 bases are a match to TRBD1. V was clipped by 5 bases and J by 4 bases; unmatched bases: 16. CDR3 length equals 18 residues. DNA of the CDR3: TGTGCCAGCAGTCCACCCGTTCTCGGGACAGGCGTTAATCAGCCCCAGCATTTT. Its translation is CASSPPVLGTGVNQPQHF.

The gene calls are TRBV20-1 and TRBJ1-4; no clear D. V was pared by 0 bases and J by 7 bases, with 12 bases between. Germline lookup yields CDR1 DFQATT and CDR2 SNEGSKA (reference sequence). The CDR3 length is 14 residues. CDR3: CSAREGRLVEKLFF. DNA of the CDR3: TGCAGTGCTAGAGAAGGACGTCTAGTTGAAAAACTGTTTTTT.

This clonotype was found a few times. A read error may explain this, as a much larger clone is one base away. The chain has TRBV19 and TRBJ2-3; no reliable D call. Germline CDR1 LNHDA, CDR2 SQIVND (reference sequence). This CDR3 region has 13 residues. In DNA form, the CDR3 reads TGTGCCAGTAGTATCTCCGGCACAGATACGCGGTATTTT. Its translation: CASSISGTDTRYF.

The J gene is TRBJ2-5, the V gene TRBV6-5, with a tentative D call TRBD1 (5 bases). The CDR3 runs 14 residues. CDR1 and CDR2 (germline): MNHEY, SVGAGI. The germline V and J ends were trimmed by 4 bases and 6 bases, with 15 bases remaining between them. The CDR3 is CASSWQGVWKTQYF. The CDR3 DNA reads as TGTGCCAGCAGTTGGCAGGGTGTGTGGAAGACCCAGTACTTC.

This clonotype showed up many times. The chain carries TRBV25-1 and TRBJ2-7; the D gene is possibly TRBD2 (5 bases). The germline V gene has CDR1 MGHDK and CDR2 SYGVNS. There are 16 residues in the CDR3. V lost 4 bases, J lost 2 bases, and 18 bases lay in between. The CDR3 loop reads CASSGTGSGVTYEQYF. The CDR3 DNA follows: TGTGCCAGCAGTGGAACGGGAAGCGGCGTTACCTACGAGCAGTACTTC.

A note on this clonotype: The junction does not match germline at one end; this may be a read error. The V call is TRBV10-3, the J call TRBJ2-7, with 9 bases aligning to TRBD1. Germline CDR1 is ENHRY and CDR2 is SYGVKD. The CDR3 sequence is 16 residues long. As DNA, the CDR3 is TGTGCCAGCAGTCCCGACAGGGGGGGAGGGAGCGGCGAGCAGTACTTC. Its translation is CASSPDRGGGSGEQYF.

This clonotype was observed at least ten times. The chain recombines TRBV20-1 with TRBJ1-1; 8 bases are shared with TRBD1. CDR1 is DFQATT and CDR2 is SNEGSKA in the germline V gene (reference sequence). The CDR3 length is 13 residues. V shed 3 bases, J shed 5 bases, and the junction held 5 bases outside the gene matches. DNA of the CDR3: TGCAGTGCTAGCCCGGACAGGGATACTGAAGCTTTCTTT. This translates into CSASPDRDTEAFF.

This clonotype was counted many times. The rearrangement links TRBV29-1 to TRBJ2-5; the D is unclear. The CDR3 is 11 residues long. Trimming stripped 8 bases from V and 5 bases from J, with 12 bases between. Germline V gene data show CDR1 as SQVTM and CDR2 as ANQGSEA. CDR3 sequence (DNA): TGCAGCTTCAGAATGGGTGAGACCCAGTACTTC. Translation: CSFRMGETQYF.

This clonotype was counted a few times. The junction differs from germline at one of its ends, possibly a read error. The rearrangement links TRBV12-3 or TRBV12-4 to TRBJ2-1; D is undetermined. The CDR3 totals 11 residues. The CDR3 loop reads CASSLESEQFF. CDR3 nucleotides: TGTGCCAGCAGCTTAGAGTCTGAGCAGTTCTTC.

This clonotype was picked up many times. V gene TRBV20-1 combines with J gene TRBJ1-6; perhaps TRBD1 as D (5 bases). The CDR3 is 15 residues long. In germline, CDR1 is DFQATT, CDR2 SNEGSKA (reference sequence). The V end was cut by 1 base, the J end by 4 bases, with 11 bases between. CDR3 nucleotides: TGCAGTGCTAGAGCCCGACAGACTTATAATTCACCCCTCCACTTT. This sequence encodes CSARARQTYNSPLHF.

This clonotype showed up many times. This chain joins TRBV10-3 and TRBJ2-1; 9 nucleotides line up with TRBD2. The CDR3 loop spans 15 amino acids. Germline CDR1 is ENHRY and CDR2 is SYGVKD. Trimming removed 3 bases from V and 6 bases from J; junction bases left unmatched: 6. CDR3 sequence (DNA): TGTGCCATCAGTGAAGAGCGGGGGGACCCCAATGAGCAGTTCTTC. Amino acids: CAISEERGDPNEQFF.

This clonotype has just a few counts. V is TRBV6-1 and J is TRBJ2-7, with 9 nucleotides matching TRBD1. The ends lost 8 bases at V and 4 bases at J; junction bases unmatched: 9. Germline CDR1 is MNHNS and CDR2 is SASEGT. The CDR3 is 14 residues long. In DNA, the CDR3 is TGTGCCAGCCGAACCGGGACAGGGAGGTACGAGCAGTACTTC. Its protein product is CASRTGTGRYEQYF.

Only a few counts were recorded for this clonotype. This sequence joins TRBV7-9 and TRBJ2-5; D gene uncertain. Trimming cost V 5 bases and J 0 bases, with 10 bases left between them. Germline CDR1 SEHNR, CDR2 FQNEAQ (reference sequence). CDR3 length: 14 residues. The CDR3 region is CASSPHGDQETQYF. The CDR3 DNA follows: TGTGCCAGCAGCCCGCATGGGGACCAAGAGACCCAGTACTTC.

This chain links TRBV7-6 with TRBJ1-2; TRBD1 matches 7 bases. The CDR3 has 15 amino acids. J lost 6 bases, V lost 3 bases, and 10 bases had no gene match. Germline V lookup: CDR1 SGHVS, CDR2 FNYEAQ. CDR3 in DNA: TGTGCCAGCAGCTTTAACAGGGGCCAGGAAAATGGCTACACCTTC. It translates to CASSFNRGQENGYTF.

The chain employs TRBV7-9 and TRBJ2-5; D is ambiguous. The CDR3 covers 11 residues. Per germline, CDR1 SEHNR and CDR2 FQNEAQ (reference sequence). Trimming cost V 3 bases and J 8 bases, with 7 bases left between them. The CDR3 DNA is TGTGCCAGCAGCTTGGCACCAACCCAGTACTTC. Translated: CASSLAPTQYF. The entire variable domain, with the rest obtained from reference TRBV7-9 and TRBJ2-5, is as follows: DTGVSQNPRHKITKRGQNVTFRCDPISEHNRLYWYRQTLGQGPEFLTYFQNEAQLEKSRLLSDRFSAERPKGSFSTLEIQRTEQGDSAMYLCASSLAPTQYFGPGTRLLVL.

Concerning this clonotype: A much more abundant neighbour one base away suggests this may be a read error. V gene TRBV7-2 combines with J gene TRBJ2-7, with D perhaps given as TRBD1 or TRBD2 (5 bases each). The length of the CDR3 is 13 residues. Trimming removed 1 base at V and 6 bases at J, with 10 bases between. Germline V gene sequence: CDR1 SGHTA, CDR2 FQGNSA. The chain's CDR3 is CASSLVRDREQYF. The CDR3 bases are TGTGCCAGCAGCTTAGTTCGGGACCGCGAGCAGTACTTC.

This clonotype was seen ten or more times. The chain links TRBV9 to TRBJ1-5; D unresolved. V shed 4 bases and J shed 1 base, with 9 bases lying between them. Germline V gene sequence: CDR1 SGDLS, CDR2 YYNGEE. This CDR3 spans 14 amino acids. The CDR3 DNA is TGTGCCAGCAGCTCGAGATCCAGCAATCAGCCCCAGCATTTT. As protein: CASSSRSSNQPQHF.